One sample yielded the 23 T cell receptor beta chains listed below, sequenced in a study of T cell repertoires in cytomegalovirus infection. TCRdb re-derived calls from the reads in MiXCR, one entry per CDR3 protein. The sample includes around 280,000 distinct CDR3 sequences, about an eighth seen only once; the top ten take about 8.7%. What was sequenced was PBMCs. These TCRs come from a human donor in good health (CMV status not recorded). Some clones in this sample may be carry-over from other donors' samples.

The chain is built from TRBV24-1 and TRBJ2-2, with a tentative D call TRBD1 (6 bases). From germline, CDR1 is KGHDR and CDR2 SFDVKD. The CDR3 length is 17 residues. V was pared by 0 bases and J by 0 bases, with 10 bases between. The CDR3 protein is CATSDLRDNANTGELFF. The DNA for the CDR3 is TGTGCCACCAGTGATTTGAGGGACAACGCGAACACCGGGGAGCTGTTTTTT.

This clonotype was recorded at least ten times. V usage is TRBV2 and J usage is TRBJ1-5; 7 bases align to TRBD1. Germline values: CDR1 SNHLY, CDR2 FYNNEI. CDR3 length: 15 amino acids. Losses at the gene ends were 6 bases for V and 7 bases for J; bases not matched to a gene: 12. Written as DNA, the CDR3 is TGTGCCAGCAGCCCCGGGACAGCTGGGATACAGCCCCAGCATTTT. Amino acids: CASSPGTAGIQPQHF.

This chain uses TRBV20-1 with TRBJ2-1, with 9 bases that match TRBD2. The germline V gene has CDR1 DFQATT and CDR2 SNEGSKA (reference sequence). The trim removed 5 bases at V and 7 bases at J, leaving 9 bases unmatched. The CDR3 length is 14 residues. The CDR3 sequence: CSAARSGRLNEQFF. For the CDR3, the DNA is TGCAGTGCTGCGCGGAGCGGGAGGTTGAATGAGCAGTTCTTC.

In its sample, this clonotype was seen many times. The chain uses TRBV7-6 and TRBJ2-2, with D possibly matching TRBD2 (7 bases). V was cut by 1 base and J by 3 bases, with 15 bases left in between. CDR3 length: 17 residues. CDR1 and CDR2 (germline): SGHVS, FNYEAQ. Here the CDR3 reads CASSLVGGPPYTGELFF. DNA for the CDR3: TGTGCCAGCAGCTTAGTCGGGGGGCCGCCGTACACCGGGGAGCTGTTTTTT.

Note on this clonotype: A read error is possible here, since a much larger clone lies one base away. This chain links TRBV28 with TRBJ2-4; D not resolved. The CDR3 spans 13 residues. From germline, CDR1 is MDHEN and CDR2 SYDVKM. The V end lost 7 bases, the J end lost 2 bases, and 9 bases lay between the germline ends. CDR3 sequence: CASIWDPKNIQYF. CDR3 nucleotides: TGTGCCAGCATCTGGGATCCCAAAAACATTCAGTACTTC.

This clonotype has at least ten counts. V and J are TRBV7-3 and TRBJ2-1; D may be TRBD2 (6 bases). The germline CDR1 and CDR2 sequences are SGHTA and FQGTGA. This CDR3 spans 16 amino acids. Trimming pared 5 bases from V and 2 bases from J, leaving 16 bases between. CDR3 amino acids: CASSRVGRSTYNEQFF. CDR3 bases: TGTGCCAGCAGCCGCGTTGGGAGGTCCACCTACAATGAGCAGTTCTTC.

This clonotype showed up just a few times. This chain uses TRBV10-3 with TRBJ2-5, with D tentatively TRBD1 (6 bases). Germline CDR1 ENHRY, CDR2 SYGVKD. The V and J ends lost 10 bases and 2 bases respectively, with 11 bases between them. The CDR3 sequence is 12 residues long. CDR3 DNA: TGTGCCACTAGACAGGTTCAAGAGACCCAGTACTTC. This translates into CATRQVQETQYF.

The chain combines TRBV6-2 or TRBV6-3 with TRBJ2-5; 8 bases map to TRBD1. CDR1 MNHEY and CDR2 SVGEGT come from the germline V gene. The CDR3 consists of 15 residues. The ends lost 0 bases at V and 2 bases at J; junction bases unmatched: 2. The DNA of the CDR3 is TGTGCCAGCAGTTACTCGGGACAGGCACAAGAGACCCAGTACTTC. Translation gives CASSYSGQAQETQYF.

This clonotype occurred a few times. The V call is TRBV19, the J call TRBJ2-3; TRBD2 is a possible D gene (6 bases). This CDR3 is 15 amino acids long. CDR1 and CDR2 (germline): LNHDA, SQIVND (reference sequence). V was pared by 3 bases and J by 1 base, with 11 bases between. In nucleotides, the CDR3 is TGTGCCAGTAGTATCGGATTAGCGGGCACAGATACGCAGTATTTT. Translating gives CASSIGLAGTDTQYF.

This clonotype was seen repeatedly, ten times or more. The rearrangement links TRBV12-3 or TRBV12-4 to TRBJ1-3; possibly TRBD1 for D (6 bases). Deletions cut 8 bases from V and 4 bases from J, with 18 bases between. CDR3 length equals 15 residues. CDR3: CASRYGRGTGNTIYF. The DNA of the CDR3 is TGTGCCAGCCGATATGGCAGGGGAACAGGAAACACCATATATTTT.

In its sample, this clonotype was seen a few times. The chain is built from TRBV10-3 and TRBJ2-1; no reliable D call. Trimming left V 9 bases short and J 3 bases short, with 12 bases between. The germline gives CDR1 ENHRY, CDR2 SYGVKD. This CDR3 is 13 amino acids long. The DNA for the CDR3 is TGTGCCATTGCTATGGGAAACTACAATGAGCAGTTCTTC. Encoded protein: CAIAMGNYNEQFF.

This clonotype was seen at least ten times. This chain joins TRBV11-3 and TRBJ2-1, with 16 bases identical to TRBD2. Per germline, CDR1 SGHNT and CDR2 YENEEA. The CDR3 is 21 residues long. V was clipped by 6 bases and J by 0 bases; unmatched bases: 14. CDR3 in amino acids: CASRHLPGLAGGPRSYNEQFF. CDR3 DNA: TGTGCCAGCAGGCACCTCCCGGGACTAGCGGGGGGGCCACGCTCCTACAATGAGCAGTTCTTC.

This clonotype was counted many times. The J gene is TRBJ1-1, the V gene TRBV10-1, with D possibly TRBD1 on 6 matching bases. The germline gives CDR1 WNHNN, CDR2 SYGVQD (reference sequence). The CDR3 is 13 residues long. Between the trimmed V and J ends, which lost 7 bases and 1 base, there was a span of 10 bases. This chain's CDR3 is CASTADRNTEAFF. The CDR3 DNA sequence: TGCGCCAGCACCGCGGACAGGAACACTGAAGCTTTCTTT.

This clonotype was found a few times. A clone one base away is much larger, so this may be a read error. The genes are TRBV7-2 and TRBJ2-7; tentative D call: TRBD2 (6 bases). Germline V gives CDR1 SGHTA, CDR2 FQGNSA. The CDR3 runs 14 residues. The germline V and J ends were trimmed by 5 bases and 2 bases, with 13 bases remaining between them. DNA of the CDR3: TGTGCCAGCAGCATCAACCGGGAGACCTACGAGCAGTACTTC. It codes for CASSINRETYEQYF.

This clonotype was seen many times. V usage is TRBV19 and J usage is TRBJ2-7; weak D call: TRBD1 (6 bases). This CDR3 has 13 residues. CDR1 is LNHDA, CDR2 SQIVND, per germline (reference sequence). V dropped 6 bases and J dropped 4 bases, with 13 bases sitting between them. The CDR3 sequence is CASRSRGGYEQYF. In DNA, the CDR3 is TGTGCCAGTAGGTCCAGGGGTGGATACGAGCAGTACTTC.

This clonotype was observed at least ten times. J is TRBJ2-4 and V is TRBV12-3 or TRBV12-4, with 9 bases lining up with TRBD1. This CDR3 is 14 amino acids long. V lost 6 bases and J lost 9; bases outside the gene matches: 9. The CDR3 nucleotides read TGTGCCAGCAGCTCCACGGGACAGGGTTTCATTCAGTACTTC. This sequence encodes CASSSTGQGFIQYF.

This clonotype was detected many times. The rearrangement uses TRBV7-2 and TRBJ2-3, with D unclear. CDR1 and CDR2 from the germline V gene are SGHTA and FQGNSA. This CDR3 region has 10 residues. The ends were cut back, 3 bases at V and 7 bases at J, with 2 bases in the middle. The CDR3 spells CASSLYTQYF. The CDR3 DNA reads as TGTGCCAGCAGCTTGTATACGCAGTATTTT.

This clonotype has a handful of counts. The rearrangement uses TRBV2 and TRBJ1-6; TRBD1 aligns across 7 bases. The germline gives CDR1 SNHLY, CDR2 FYNNEI. The trim removed 6 bases at V and 7 bases at J, leaving 9 bases unmatched. CDR3 size: 15 residues. CDR3 region: CASSVGTVLNSPLHF. The CDR3 nucleotides read TGTGCCAGCAGCGTGGGGACAGTGCTCAATTCACCCCTCCACTTT. Looking up the rest from reference TRBV2 and TRBJ1-6 gives the full variable domain: EPEVTQTPSHQVTQMGQEVILRCVPISNHLYFYWYRQILGQKVEFLVSFYNNEISEKSEIFDDQFSVERPDGSNFTLKIRSTKLEDSAMYFCASSVGTVLNSPLHFGNGTRLTVT.

At least ten counts were recorded for this clonotype. The chain combines TRBV7-6 with TRBJ1-1; D gene uncertain. The CDR3 has 13 amino acids. The V and J ends lost 2 bases and 5 bases respectively, with 9 bases between them. The germline V gene has CDR1 SGHVS and CDR2 FNYEAQ. For the CDR3, the DNA is TGTGCCAGCAGCTTATATGGAGGGACTGAAGCTTTCTTT. Translating gives CASSLYGGTEAFF.

This clonotype showed up just a few times. The V and J genes are TRBV6-6 and TRBJ1-5; the match to TRBD1 covers 7 bases. Germline V lookup: CDR1 MNHNY, CDR2 SVGAGI (reference sequence). This CDR3 is built from 14 residues. V dropped 11 bases and J dropped 0; count of bases not matched to a gene: 7. The CDR3 sequence: CACSGTVSNQPQHF. For the CDR3, the DNA is TGTGCCTGCTCCGGGACAGTTAGCAATCAGCCCCAGCATTTT.

The chain links TRBV5-6 to TRBJ2-7; the D is unclear. V gave up 2 bases and J gave up 10 bases, with 10 bases separating them. The CDR3 is 11 amino acids. CDR1 is SGHDT, CDR2 YYEEEE, per germline. CDR3 bases: TGTGCCAGCAGCTTTCGGAGAGGTCAGTACTTC. Protein product: CASSFRRGQYF.

This clonotype was counted a few times. At one end the junction does not follow the germline gene, possibly because of a read error. The chain couples TRBV20-1 to TRBJ1-2, with D unclear. The germline V gene encodes CDR1 DFQATT and CDR2 SNEGSKA (reference sequence). This CDR3 has 13 residues. DNA for the CDR3: TGCAGTGTTAGAGATAGGGTGAACTATGGCTACACCTTC. Protein: CSVRDRVNYGYTF.

This clonotype was counted many times. The V and J genes are TRBV7-9 and TRBJ1-2; perhaps TRBD1 as D (6 bases). V was pared by 5 bases and J by 3 bases, with 19 bases between. Germline-derived CDR1 and CDR2 are SEHNR and FQNEAQ (reference sequence). This CDR3 comprises 16 residues. The CDR3 loop is CASSEYRQGMDYGYTF. Written as DNA, the CDR3 is TGTGCCAGCAGCGAGTACCGGCAGGGGATGGACTATGGCTACACCTTC.